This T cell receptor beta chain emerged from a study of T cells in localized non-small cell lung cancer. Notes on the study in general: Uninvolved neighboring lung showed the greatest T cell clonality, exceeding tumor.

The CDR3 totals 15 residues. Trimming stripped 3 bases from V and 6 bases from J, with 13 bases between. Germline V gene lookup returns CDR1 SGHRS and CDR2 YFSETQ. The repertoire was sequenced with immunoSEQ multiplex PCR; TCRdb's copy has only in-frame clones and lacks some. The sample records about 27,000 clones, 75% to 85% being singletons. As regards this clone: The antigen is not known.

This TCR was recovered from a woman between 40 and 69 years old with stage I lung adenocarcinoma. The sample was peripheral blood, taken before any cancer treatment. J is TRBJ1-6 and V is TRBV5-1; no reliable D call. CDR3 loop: CASSSSGPINSPLHF. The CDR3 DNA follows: TGCGCCAGCAGCTCATCCGGACCAATTAATTCACCCCTCCACTTT.